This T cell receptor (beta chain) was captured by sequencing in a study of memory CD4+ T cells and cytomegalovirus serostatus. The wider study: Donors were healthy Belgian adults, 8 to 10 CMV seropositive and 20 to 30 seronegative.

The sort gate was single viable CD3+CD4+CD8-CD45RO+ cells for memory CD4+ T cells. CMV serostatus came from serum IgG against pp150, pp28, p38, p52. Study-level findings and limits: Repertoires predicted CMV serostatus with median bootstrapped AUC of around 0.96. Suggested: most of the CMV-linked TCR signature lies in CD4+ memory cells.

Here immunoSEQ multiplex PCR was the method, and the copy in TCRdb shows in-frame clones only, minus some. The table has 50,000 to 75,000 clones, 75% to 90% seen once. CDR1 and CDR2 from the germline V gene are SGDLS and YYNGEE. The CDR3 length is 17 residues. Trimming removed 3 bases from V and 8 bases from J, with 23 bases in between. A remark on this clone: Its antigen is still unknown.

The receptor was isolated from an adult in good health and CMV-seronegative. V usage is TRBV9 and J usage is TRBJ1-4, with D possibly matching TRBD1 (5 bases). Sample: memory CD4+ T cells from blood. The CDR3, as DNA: TGTGCCAGCAGCGAAAACTATCGGGGCTTCGGTGGGGAAAAACTGTTTTTT. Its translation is CASSENYRGFGGEKLFF.